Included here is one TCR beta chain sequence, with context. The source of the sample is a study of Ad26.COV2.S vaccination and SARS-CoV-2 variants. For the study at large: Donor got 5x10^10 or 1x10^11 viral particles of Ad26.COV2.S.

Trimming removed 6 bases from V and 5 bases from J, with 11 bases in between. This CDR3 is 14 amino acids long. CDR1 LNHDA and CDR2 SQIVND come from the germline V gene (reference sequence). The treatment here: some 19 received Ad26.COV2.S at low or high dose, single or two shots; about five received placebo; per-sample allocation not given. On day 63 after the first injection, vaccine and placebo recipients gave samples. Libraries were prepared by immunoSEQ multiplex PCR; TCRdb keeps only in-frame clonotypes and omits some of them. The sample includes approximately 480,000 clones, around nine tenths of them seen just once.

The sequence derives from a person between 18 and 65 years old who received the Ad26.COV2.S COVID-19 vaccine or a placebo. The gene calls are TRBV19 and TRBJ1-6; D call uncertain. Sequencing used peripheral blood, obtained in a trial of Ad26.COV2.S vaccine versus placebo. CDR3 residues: CASSPGQHNSPLHF. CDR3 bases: TGTGCCAGTAGCCCGGGCCAACATAATTCACCCCTCCACTTT.